This entry features one T cell receptor (beta chain) sequence. What it recognizes is unknown. The source of the sample is a study of OX40 agonist ivuxolimab in advanced cancers. Overall study context: Ivuxolimab, an antibody acting as an agonist of OX40 (CD134), was used to treat patients.

Study-level points and caveats: At 0.1 to 3.0 mg/kg, CD4+ and CD8+ blood T cells expanded clonally by week 6. Researchers report that CD8+ T cells had, on average, more expanded clones than CD4+.

Using immunoSEQ multiplex PCR, the repertoire was profiled, and TCRdb retains in-frame clones only, with some absent. This sample yields approximately 60,000 clones, of which 85% to 90% are seen a single time; around an eighth belongs to the top ten. V lost 7 bases and J lost 0, with 10 bases in between. Per the germline V gene, CDR1 is SQVTM and CDR2 is ANQGSEA. The CDR3 sequence is 13 residues long. The sample in question was CD4+ or CD8+ T cells sorted from blood, obtained in a trial of the OX40 agonist ivuxolimab. The rearrangement links TRBV29-1 to TRBJ2-1; D may be TRBD1 (6 bases). This TCR derives from an adult with an advanced solid tumor such as melanoma, head and neck, liver or kidney cancer. CDR3 loop: CSAEGGSYNEQFF. As DNA, the CDR3 is TGCAGCGCCGAAGGGGGCTCCTACAATGAGCAGTTCTTC.